A single sample gave rise to the 25 T cell receptor beta chains below, sequenced in a study of radiation and T cells in renal cell carcinoma (dated by TCRdb to the early 2020s). The sample's time point label, decoded: baseline pretreatment blood. What this sample's treatment or condition label stands for: 15 Gy SBRT to primary tumor, nephrectomy 4 weeks later. Libraries came from the immunoSEQ multiplex PCR assay. TCRdb's version of the immuneACCESS table is confined to in-frame rearrangements and falls short of the full clone set. An unresolved V gene accounts for under half of the shortfall where checked; the remainder is of unknown origin. In this sample the table shows 150,000 or so clones, about 87% of which occur a single time. Clones ranked in the top ten supply about 4.3% of the sample. Sequencing used blood, obtained from a patient whose treatment included radiotherapy and nephrectomy. The receptors stem from a woman in her 70s with renal cell carcinoma.

The V and J genes are TRBV5-1 and TRBJ2-1; D ambiguous. V shed 5 bases and J shed 2 bases, with 8 bases lying between them. This CDR3 has 13 amino acids. Germline loops: CDR1 SGHRS, CDR2 YFSETQ. The CDR3 region is CASRASPYNEQFF. In DNA form, the CDR3 reads TGCGCCAGCAGGGCTAGTCCCTACAATGAGCAGTTCTTC.

This chain links TRBV6-5 with TRBJ2-5; perhaps TRBD1 as D (5 bases). The CDR3 spans 11 residues. The V end lost 2 bases, the J end lost 8 bases, and 6 bases lay between the germline ends. The germline gives CDR1 MNHEY, CDR2 SVGAGI. CDR3 sequence: CASSYQGTQYF. CDR3 DNA: TGTGCCAGCAGTTACCAGGGCACCCAGTACTTC.

The V and J genes are TRBV28 and TRBJ1-2, with D tentatively TRBD1 (6 bases). The CDR3 runs 15 residues. With 4 bases removed from V and 5 bases from J, the gap between germline ends came to 17 bases. Germline values: CDR1 MDHEN, CDR2 SYDVKM. The CDR3 loop is CASSSDGGARYGYTF. CDR3 nucleotides: TGTGCCAGCAGTTCCGACGGGGGGGCCCGATATGGCTACACCTTC.

This chain links TRBV7-8 with TRBJ1-2; tentative D call: TRBD1 (5 bases). V was shortened by 2 bases and J by 7 bases, with 14 bases between the two germline ends. Per germline, CDR1 SGHVS and CDR2 FQNEAQ. The CDR3 spans 14 residues. CDR3 coding DNA: TGTGCCAGCAGCTTATTGTCGCAGCAGGGTGGCTACACCTTC. This codes for CASSLLSQQGGYTF.

This clone was found a few times. The chain uses TRBV5-1 and TRBJ2-3; D is possibly TRBD1 (5 bases). Germline loops: CDR1 SGHRS, CDR2 YFSETQ. The CDR3 contains 14 residues. V shed 0 bases and J shed 4 bases, with 9 bases lying between them. CDR3 sequence (DNA): TGCGCCAGCAGCTTGGGGCACAGGTCAGATACGCAGTATTTT. It encodes CASSLGHRSDTQYF.

V is TRBV14 and J is TRBJ1-4; D not certain. V was shortened by 1 base and J by 0 bases, with 9 bases between the two germline ends. CDR3 length equals 16 residues. CDR1 SGHDN and CDR2 FVKESK come from the germline V gene. The CDR3 protein is CASSQVHLPTNEKLFF. The CDR3 nucleotides read TGTGCCAGCAGCCAAGTGCACCTACCAACTAATGAAAAACTGTTTTTT.

This clone was recorded once. The chain couples TRBV5-4 to TRBJ2-1; no clear D. Deletions cut 0 bases from V and 5 bases from J, with 9 bases between. Germline-derived CDR1 and CDR2 are SGHNT and YYREEE (reference sequence). CDR3 length: 14 amino acids. In DNA, the CDR3 is TGTGCCAGCAGCTTGGCAGCGCAGGACAATGAGCAGTTCTTC. Translating gives CASSLAAQDNEQFF.

The V gene is TRBV7-9, the J gene TRBJ2-1, with 9 bases fitting TRBD2. The germline CDR1 and CDR2 sequences are SEHNR and FQNEAQ (reference sequence). Trimming at V came to 11 bases and at J to 15 bases, leaving 11 bases not matched to a gene. The CDR3 consists of 11 residues. DNA of the CDR3: TGTGCCGGTGAAGCGGGGGGCATGATGTTCTTC. Its protein product is CAGEAGGMMFF. Full variable domain (outside the CDR3, taken from reference TRBV7-9 and TRBJ2-1): DTGVSQNPRHKITKRGQNVTFRCDPISEHNRLYWYRQTLGQGPEFLTYFQNEAQLEKSRLLSDRFSAERPKGSFSTLEIQRTEQGDSAMYLCAGEAGGMMFFGPGTRLTVL.

This clone showed up just once. V and J are TRBV11-2 and TRBJ2-1, with TRBD2 matching over 9 bases. The ends lost 0 bases at V and 8 bases at J; junction bases unmatched: 5. This CDR3 has 15 residues. Germline CDR1 and CDR2: SGHAT and FQNNGV. In DNA, the CDR3 is TGTGCCAGCAGCTTAGACGGCGGGGGGGAATATGAGCAGTTCTTC. It specifies CASSLDGGGEYEQFF.

J is TRBJ2-7 and V is TRBV2; D remains unclear. CDR1 and CDR2 (germline): SNHLY, FYNNEI. Trimming pared 4 bases from V and 2 bases from J, leaving 18 bases between. The CDR3 is 16 amino acids. The CDR3 DNA reads TGTGCCAGCAGTGTCCCCGCCCAGTTCAATACCTACGAGCAGTACTTC. This sequence encodes CASSVPAQFNTYEQYF. Based on the CDR3 plus reference TRBV2 and TRBJ2-7, the full variable domain is EPEVTQTPSHQVTQMGQEVILRCVPISNHLYFYWYRQILGQKVEFLVSFYNNEISEKSEIFDDQFSVERPDGSNFTLKIRSTKLEDSAMYFCASSVPAQFNTYEQYFGPGTRLTVT.

As DNA, the CDR3 is TGCGCCAGCAGTGAGTCCTTTAGCGGCGGCCAAGAGACCCAGTACTTC. Translating it yields CASSESFSGGQETQYF. The V and J genes are TRBV10-1 and TRBJ2-5, with D possibly being TRBD2 (6 bases). The CDR3 extends over 16 amino acids. Trimming stripped 0 bases from V and 1 base from J, with 12 bases between. Germline CDR1 WNHNN, CDR2 SYGVQD (reference sequence).

The genes are TRBV11-3 and TRBJ2-3, with a possible D match to TRBD1 (6 bases). In germline, CDR1 is SGHNT, CDR2 YENEEA. The germline V and J ends were trimmed by 3 bases and 0 bases, with 16 bases remaining between them. This CDR3 spans 17 amino acids. This CDR3 reads CASSFDRRTPSTDTQYF. The CDR3 DNA follows: TGTGCCAGCAGCTTCGACAGGCGAACACCTAGCACAGATACGCAGTATTTT.

The chain combines TRBV7-6 with TRBJ1-1, with 9 nucleotides matching TRBD1. Germline assignment: CDR1 SGHVS and CDR2 FNYEAQ. The V and J ends lost 5 bases and 5 bases, in that order; junction bases with no gene match: 18. This CDR3 has 18 residues. CDR3 residues: CASSTYLGTGFGRTEAFF. DNA for the CDR3: TGTGCCAGCAGCACGTACCTCGGGACAGGGTTTGGGAGGACTGAAGCTTTCTTT.

The V call is TRBV5-4, the J call TRBJ1-2; 7 bases align to TRBD1. The CDR3 loop spans 16 amino acids. Germline CDR1 reads SGHNT; CDR2 reads YYREEE (reference sequence). Trimming at V came to 3 bases and at J to 5 bases, leaving 13 bases not matched to a gene. In nucleotides, the CDR3 is TGTGCCAGCAGCTCCCACCGACAGGGAATGGGTTATGGCTACACCTTC. It is translated as CASSSHRQGMGYGYTF.

The gene calls are TRBV27 and TRBJ2-3; D unresolved. Germline V gene data show CDR1 as MNHEY and CDR2 as SMNVEV (reference sequence). This CDR3 spans 11 amino acids. V dropped 5 bases and J dropped 0 bases, with 0 bases sitting between them. CDR3 amino acids: CASSSTDTQYF. The DNA for the CDR3 is TGTGCCAGCAGTAGCACAGATACGCAGTATTTT.

The genes are TRBV6-5 and TRBJ1-3; D gene uncertain. The CDR3 covers 16 residues. Germline CDR1 reads MNHEY; CDR2 reads SVGAGI. The V and J ends lost 0 bases and 3 bases respectively, with 12 bases between them. CDR3 amino acids: CASSYSQIGGGNTIYF. CDR3 in DNA: TGTGCCAGCAGTTACTCCCAGATCGGAGGTGGAAACACCATATATTTT.

The DNA for the CDR3 is TGTGCCAGTGGGACAGGGGACAATCAGCCCCAGCATTTT. Amino acid sequence: CASGTGDNQPQHF. The rearrangement uses TRBV9 and TRBJ1-5; 10 bases align to TRBD1. This CDR3 has 13 amino acids. Trimming removed 8 bases from V and 3 bases from J; junction bases left unmatched: 2. Per germline, CDR1 SGDLS and CDR2 YYNGEE.

The gene calls are TRBV6-1 and TRBJ1-1, with D maybe TRBD1 (6 bases). V lost 4 bases and J 5 bases, leaving 11 bases between the germline ends. Germline V CDR1 and CDR2: MNHNS, SASEGT. The CDR3 length is 13 residues. The CDR3 protein is CASSGQGKTEAFF. Here the CDR3 DNA reads TGTGCCAGCAGTGGCCAGGGGAAGACTGAAGCTTTCTTT.

The V gene is TRBV6-1, the J gene TRBJ1-3; D gene ambiguous. This CDR3 is 13 amino acids long. Trimming shortened V by 3 bases and J by 3 bases, and 6 bases separated the two germline ends. CDR1 and CDR2 (germline): MNHNS, SASEGT. CDR3 sequence reads: CASSDGFGNTIYF. The CDR3 DNA reads TGTGCCAGCAGTGATGGGTTTGGAAACACCATATATTTT.

The chain recombines TRBV19 with TRBJ1-6; TRBD1 is a possible D gene (5 bases). There are 13 residues in the CDR3. Trimming removed 3 bases from V and 8 bases from J, with 8 bases in between. Germline V CDR1 and CDR2: LNHDA, SQIVND (reference sequence). CDR3 residues: CASSIGTDSPLHF. In DNA, the CDR3 is TGTGCCAGTAGTATTGGGACGGATTCACCCCTCCACTTT.

Only one count was recorded for this clone. The V gene is TRBV5-1, the J gene TRBJ2-2; perhaps TRBD2 as D (6 bases). Trimming stripped 7 bases from V and 4 bases from J, with 11 bases between. Germline CDR1 reads SGHRS; CDR2 reads YFSETQ. This CDR3 region has 13 residues. The chain's CDR3 is CASRGGVTGELFF. The CDR3 region has the DNA TGCGCCAGCCGAGGCGGGGTCACCGGGGAGCTGTTTTTT. Supplemented by reference TRBV5-1 and TRBJ2-2, the full variable domain reads KAGVTQTPRYLIKTRGQQVTLSCSPISGHRSVSWYQQTPGQGLQFLFEYFSETQRNKGNFPGRFSGRQFSNSRSEMNVSTLELGDSALYLCASRGGVTGELFFGEGSRLTVL.

The J gene is TRBJ2-5, the V gene TRBV13; 14 bases align to TRBD2. Germline lookup yields CDR1 PRHDT and CDR2 FYEKMQ (reference sequence). Losses at the gene ends were 5 bases for V and 2 bases for J; bases not matched to a gene: 4. The CDR3 is 16 amino acids. In nucleotides, the CDR3 is TGTGCCAGCAGCCTGGGACTAGCGGGGGTACAAGAGACCCAGTACTTC. Its translation: CASSLGLAGVQETQYF.

The chain has TRBV6-5 and TRBJ2-5, with 9 bases matching TRBD1. Per the germline V gene, CDR1 is MNHEY and CDR2 is SVGAGI. Trimming removed 6 bases from V and 1 base from J; junction bases left unmatched: 6. CDR3 length: 15 residues. The DNA of the CDR3 is TGTGCCAGCAGCTCGGGACAGGGCTTCCAAGAGACCCAGTACTTC. The encoded protein is CASSSGQGFQETQYF.

This chain joins TRBV2 and TRBJ1-2, with D unclear. The germline CDR1 and CDR2 sequences are SNHLY and FYNNEI. Trimming cost V 5 bases and J 10 bases, with 17 bases left between them. This CDR3 region has 13 residues. The CDR3 sequence is CASSLGSVALYTF. CDR3 DNA sequence: TGTGCCAGCAGTCTGGGCTCAGTCGCCCTCTACACCTTC.

The gene calls are TRBV7-9 and TRBJ1-2, with D hard to call. The V end lost 0 bases, the J end lost 2 bases, and 10 bases lay between the germline ends. Germline V CDR1 and CDR2: SEHNR, FQNEAQ (reference sequence). The CDR3 spans 15 residues. The CDR3 region is CASSLAMTENYGYTF. The CDR3 coding sequence is TGTGCCAGCAGCTTAGCGATGACGGAAAACTATGGCTACACCTTC.